Listed below are T cell receptor beta chains from one sample, sequenced in a study of CD8+ T cells in alopecia areata. Libraries were prepared by immunoSEQ multiplex PCR; TCRdb keeps only in-frame clonotypes and omits some of them. The table records around 290,000 clones, over 45% of them present only once. Source: CD4+ T cells sorted from blood, taken at week 24, from a patient treated with tofacitinib. These receptors came from a human donor with alopecia areata. Each CDR3 is given with its conserved first and last residue. The order of the fields is V gene, J gene, clone size, D gene, CDR3 DNA, CDR3 protein. A D gene is named only where the DNA matches it firmly. The listing skips clone size in some rows; elsewhere it reads once, few, many or a size class.

v_call: TRBV2
j_call: TRBJ1-1
clone_size: few
d_call: .
cdr3_nt: TGTGCCAGCAGGAAAAGGGGTGGAGAGAACACTGAAGCTTTCTTT
cdr3_aa: CASRKRGGENTEAFF

v_call: TRBV7-2
j_call: TRBJ2-5
clone_size: .
d_call: TRBD1
cdr3_nt: TGTGCCAGCAGCCCCCACCAAGACAGGGGGACCCAGTACTTC
cdr3_aa: CASSPHQDRGTQYF

v_call: TRBV29-1
j_call: TRBJ2-7
clone_size: few
d_call: .
cdr3_nt: TGCAGCGTCGGCTCCCAGGGCGGGCAGTACTTC
cdr3_aa: CSVGSQGGQYF

v_call: TRBV29-1
j_call: TRBJ1-1
clone_size: .
d_call: .
cdr3_nt: TGCAGCGTACAGGGTTTTGTCACTGAAGCTTTCTTT
cdr3_aa: CSVQGFVTEAFF

v_call: TRBV29-1
j_call: TRBJ1-6
clone_size: .
d_call: .
cdr3_nt: TGCAGCCTGTCGCAGGGAGCGCCTGTTGGATCACCCCTCCACTTT
cdr3_aa: CSLSQGAPVGSPLHF

v_call: TRBV2
j_call: TRBJ1-5
clone_size: .
d_call: .
cdr3_nt: TGTGCCAGCAGTCCCTCCGGTGATCAGCCCCAGCATTTT
cdr3_aa: CASSPSGDQPQHF

v_call: TRBV2
j_call: TRBJ2-3
clone_size: .
d_call: .
cdr3_nt: TGTGCCAGCAGTCTAGGGCTTGAGGCAGATACGCAGTATTTT
cdr3_aa: CASSLGLEADTQYF

v_call: TRBV19
j_call: TRBJ1-1
clone_size: few
d_call: TRBD1
cdr3_nt: TGTGCCAGTGGAAAGGACAGGCTGACCGTGAACACTGAAGCTTTCTTT
cdr3_aa: CASGKDRLTVNTEAFF

v_call: TRBV30
j_call: TRBJ2-1
clone_size: .
d_call: .
cdr3_nt: TGTGCCTGGGACTCGGGATCCGTCCAGTTCTTC
cdr3_aa: CAWDSGSVQFF

v_call: TRBV29-1
j_call: TRBJ2-1
clone_size: few
d_call: TRBD1
cdr3_nt: TGCAGCGTTGCGACAGGGCCGATCAATGAGCAGTTCTTC
cdr3_aa: CSVATGPINEQFF

v_call: TRBV29-1
j_call: TRBJ1-1
clone_size: .
d_call: .
cdr3_nt: TGCAGCACCGGAGCGGGGGTCAGCACTGAAGCTTTCTTT
cdr3_aa: CSTGAGVSTEAFF

v_call: TRBV5-6
j_call: TRBJ1-1
clone_size: .
d_call: .
cdr3_nt: TGTGCCAGCAGCTTGACGGTTGGTGGGAACACTGAAGCTTTCTTT
cdr3_aa: CASSLTVGGNTEAFF

v_call: TRBV5-4
j_call: TRBJ2-3
clone_size: .
d_call: .
cdr3_nt: TGTGCCAGCAGCTCTTCAGGTCGGGCAGATACGCAGTATTTT
cdr3_aa: CASSSSGRADTQYF

v_call: TRBV29-1
j_call: TRBJ2-1
clone_size: .
d_call: TRBD2
cdr3_nt: TGCAGCTCCTACGCAGCCAGCGGGGGGGCACGGGGTGAGCAGTTCTTC
cdr3_aa: CSSYAASGGARGEQFF

v_call: TRBV7-6
j_call: TRBJ1-6
clone_size: .
d_call: TRBD1
cdr3_nt: TGTGCCAGCAGCTCGGGACAGGTCCATTCACCCCTCCACTTT
cdr3_aa: CASSSGQVHSPLHF

v_call: TRBV28
j_call: TRBJ1-5
clone_size: .
d_call: TRBD1
cdr3_nt: TGTGCCAGCAGTGTGTACAGGGGGCTTAGGCCCCAGCATTTT
cdr3_aa: CASSVYRGLRPQHF

v_call: TRBV27
j_call: TRBJ1-1
clone_size: .
d_call: .
cdr3_nt: TGTGCCAGCAGAGGGAGGGTCGGAGGGAACACTGAAGCTTTCTTT
cdr3_aa: CASRGRVGGNTEAFF

v_call: TRBV18
j_call: TRBJ1-5
clone_size: few
d_call: TRBD1
cdr3_nt: TGTGCCAGCTCACCGCAGGGGGGCATCAATCAGCCCCAGCATTTT
cdr3_aa: CASSPQGGINQPQHF

v_call: TRBV20-1
j_call: TRBJ1-2
clone_size: few
d_call: .
cdr3_nt: TGCAGTGCTAGTGGGGACTCCACCTTC
cdr3_aa: CSASGDSTF